Listed below are T cell receptor beta chains from one sample, sequenced in a study of shared clonotypes between healthy human individuals. The assay was immunoSEQ multiplex PCR, and TCRdb's table has in-frame clones only and misses some. The data contain about 470,000 clones, 70% to 80% of them singletons. The source material was PBMCs. These receptors were collected from a woman aged 40 to 50 in good health. Some clones in this sample may be carry-over from other donors' samples. CDR3s leave out the opening cysteine and the closing phenylalanine or tryptophan. D genes are given only for firm matches.

v_gene: TRBV5-1
d_gene: NA
CDR3aa: ASSLVPGVSDTQY

v_gene: TRBV5-1
d_gene: NA
CDR3aa: ASSLEPTTGTEAF

v_gene: TRBV30
d_gene: TRBD1
CDR3aa: AWAPGQGSYGYT

v_gene: TRBV19
d_gene: NA
CDR3aa: ASSISALGSYEQY

v_gene: TRBV7-9
d_gene: TRBD1
CDR3aa: ASSSDTGQKNEKLF

v_gene: TRBV9
d_gene: NA
CDR3aa: ASSVSSRSYEQY

v_gene: TRBV5-6
d_gene: TRBD1
CDR3aa: ASSRTGDGETQY

v_gene: TRBV15
d_gene: TRBD1
CDR3aa: ATSRPQGDSYNEQF

v_gene: TRBV6-1
d_gene: NA
CDR3aa: ASTNYNEQF

v_gene: TRBV11-2
d_gene: NA
CDR3aa: ASSLNPGVEQY

v_gene: TRBV5-6
d_gene: NA
CDR3aa: ASSPGRSAHSYEQY

v_gene: TRBV6-5
d_gene: TRBD1
CDR3aa: ASTLTTGAPEAF

v_gene: TRBV13
d_gene: NA
CDR3aa: ASSAGRGAF

v_gene: TRBV7-9
d_gene: TRBD2
CDR3aa: ASSRTSGYNEQF

v_gene: TRBV5-1
d_gene: NA
CDR3aa: ASRSDDSYEQY

v_gene: TRBV5-1
d_gene: TRBD1
CDR3aa: ASRPGTGITGELF

v_gene: TRBV18
d_gene: TRBD1
CDR3aa: ASSPRDRDNKNIQY

v_gene: TRBV5-6
d_gene: TRBD2
CDR3aa: ASSSSGAYNEQF

v_gene: TRBV4-3
d_gene: NA
CDR3aa: ASSQDRVQPQH

v_gene: TRBV7-2
d_gene: NA
CDR3aa: ASSLVGQSNTEAF

v_gene: TRBV5-4
d_gene: TRBD2
CDR3aa: ASSSGTSGRYEQY

v_gene: TRBV7-2
d_gene: NA
CDR3aa: ASSLVVQETQY

v_gene: TRBV30
d_gene: NA
CDR3aa: ALELSRIH

v_gene: TRBV30
d_gene: NA
CDR3aa: ARATTEAF

v_gene: TRBV19
d_gene: TRBD2
CDR3aa: ASSTGTTYTDTQY

v_gene: TRBV7-3
d_gene: TRBD2
CDR3aa: ASSPGTSGFERAQY

v_gene: TRBV10-3
d_gene: NA
CDR3aa: AISRDRTTNEKLF

v_gene: TRBV5-1
d_gene: TRBD1
CDR3aa: ASSSSGGSDTQY

v_gene: TRBV28
d_gene: NA
CDR3aa: ASKGTGGSNQPQH

v_gene: TRBV27
d_gene: NA
CDR3aa: ASSLFGQGPTVYEQY

v_gene: TRBV4-1
d_gene: NA
CDR3aa: ASSSSYEQY

v_gene: TRBV28
d_gene: TRBD1
CDR3aa: ASSRGQDNTEAF

v_gene: TRBV6-1
d_gene: NA
CDR3aa: ASREYNEQF

v_gene: TRBV5-4
d_gene: TRBD1
CDR3aa: ASSLRTGRYEQY

v_gene: TRBV19
d_gene: TRBD1
CDR3aa: ASSDRGNEQF

v_gene: TRBV27
d_gene: NA
CDR3aa: ASSWGASSYNEQF

v_gene: TRBV2
d_gene: TRBD2
CDR3aa: ASSRTSGRSLYNEQF

v_gene: TRBV6-1
d_gene: NA
CDR3aa: ASNLRGMNTEAF

v_gene: TRBV11-2
d_gene: NA
CDR3aa: ASSPLGGSNEKLF

v_gene: TRBV5-1
d_gene: NA
CDR3aa: ASSLVGQDHGYT